These 23 T cell receptor beta chains originate from one sample sequenced in a study of blood T cell repertoires in COVID-19. Generated by immunoSEQ multiplex PCR, the TCRdb table keeps only in-frame clones and is missing some. The sample consists of some 50,000 clones, about four fifths of them appearing once. The sample taken for sequencing was peripheral blood. These receptors originate from a man in his fifties with active COVID-19.

This chain's CDR3 is CAASGLAGTDEQFF. The CDR3 DNA follows: TGTGCCGCCTCGGGACTAGCGGGGACGGATGAGCAGTTCTTC. V gene TRBV3-1 (or the pseudogene TRBV3-2) combines with J gene TRBJ2-1; 13 bases match TRBD2. The CDR3 is 14 amino acids. Germline V gives CDR1 LGHDT, CDR2 YNNKEL (reference sequence). Germline trimming cut 11 bases from V and 8 bases from J; bases unmatched to any gene: 9.

The chain joins TRBV2 to TRBJ2-7; 7 positions match TRBD1. The junction had 4 bases not matched to a gene; V was cut back by 0 bases and J by 2 bases. CDR3 size: 15 residues. Germline lookup yields CDR1 SNHLY and CDR2 FYNNEI. For the CDR3, the DNA is TGTGCCAGCAGTGAAGCGCCCGGGACAGCCTACGAGCAGTACTTC. Its translation is CASSEAPGTAYEQYF.

The rearrangement links TRBV2 to TRBJ2-1, with TRBD2 matching over 14 bases. Per germline, CDR1 SNHLY and CDR2 FYNNEI. With V trimmed by 6 bases and J by 7 bases, 8 bases remained unmatched. The CDR3 length is 16 residues. CDR3 loop: CASRTSGGALGNEQFF. The CDR3 DNA reads as TGTGCCAGCAGGACTAGCGGGGGGGCTCTAGGAAATGAGCAGTTCTTC.

This clone was observed a handful of times. The chain joins TRBV28 to TRBJ1-2; D gene uncertain. V lost 3 bases and J 4 bases, leaving 15 bases between the germline ends. There are 15 residues in the CDR3. CDR1 is MDHEN and CDR2 is SYDVKM in the germline V gene. CDR3 DNA: TGTGCCAGCAGTTTTGACGGGAGGGATACCTATGGCTACACCTTC. Translating it yields CASSFDGRDTYGYTF.

This clone was recorded only once. The gene calls are TRBV6-5 and TRBJ1-5; 10 bases match TRBD1. The CDR3 is 15 amino acids. Germline lookup yields CDR1 MNHEY and CDR2 SVGAGI. The ends lost 6 bases at V and 5 bases at J; junction bases unmatched: 7. The CDR3 spells CASRPMTGGHQPQHF. In DNA form, the CDR3 reads TGTGCCAGCAGACCTATGACAGGGGGCCATCAGCCCCAGCATTTT.

The gene calls are TRBV21-1 and TRBJ2-7; the table gives TRBD1 as D, unverified against the DNA. TRBV21-1 is a pseudogene segment. This CDR3 spans 14 amino acids. Here the CDR3 reads CASNPARQPYEQYF. The CDR3 nucleotides read TGTGCCAGCAACCCTGCTCGACAGCCCTACGAGCAGTACTTC.

This chain links TRBV19 with TRBJ1-2, with 8 bases fitting TRBD1. After removal of 9 bases from V and 4 bases from J, the junction contained 10 bases not matched to a gene. From germline, CDR1 is LNHDA and CDR2 SQIVND (reference sequence). This CDR3 has 14 residues. The CDR3 protein is CASNRDTGGYGYTF. For the CDR3, the DNA is TGTGCCAGCAACCGAGATACAGGGGGCTATGGCTACACCTTC.

J is TRBJ1-1 and V is TRBV7-8, with 9 bases aligning to TRBD1. The V gene's germline CDR1 is SGHVS and CDR2 FQNEAQ. This CDR3 has 17 amino acids. V shed 0 bases, J shed 5 bases, and the junction held 10 bases outside the gene matches. DNA of the CDR3: TGTGCCAGCAGCTTAGCGGCGTTGGGACAGGGATGGACTGAAGCTTTCTTT. Translated: CASSLAALGQGWTEAFF.

The chain links TRBV4-3 to TRBJ2-5, with D unresolved. Germline V gives CDR1 LGHNA, CDR2 YSLEER. The CDR3 is 15 residues long. V was cut by 1 base and J by 5 bases, with 14 bases left in between. The CDR3 sequence: CASSQGHTGPETQYF. The CDR3 DNA is TGCGCCAGCAGCCAAGGACATACTGGGCCTGAGACCCAGTACTTC.

The V call is TRBV6-5, the J call TRBJ2-1, with 7 bases identical to TRBD2. Germline V CDR1 and CDR2: MNHEY, SVGAGI. The CDR3 has 14 residues. Germline trimming cut 5 bases from V and 9 bases from J; bases unmatched to any gene: 10. Here the CDR3 reads CASSRPTSVGEQFF. CDR3 DNA sequence: TGTGCCAGCAGTCGACCCACTAGCGTTGGTGAGCAGTTCTTC.

This chain joins TRBV10-2 and TRBJ2-7; no reliable D call. The CDR3 is 13 residues long. Germline CDR1 WSHSY, CDR2 SAAADI. Trimming left V 6 bases short and J 4 bases short, with 13 bases between. The CDR3 loop is CASRDGSGYEQYF. The CDR3 DNA sequence: TGCGCCAGCAGAGACGGTTCCGGGTACGAGCAGTACTTC.

The gene calls are TRBV18 and TRBJ2-2, with D perhaps TRBD1 (5 bases). Germline V lookup: CDR1 KGHSH, CDR2 LQKENI. Deletions cut 2 bases from V and 1 base from J, with 11 bases between. The length of the CDR3 is 16 residues. This CDR3 reads CASSPFSDRNTGELFF. CDR3 sequence (DNA): TGTGCCAGCTCACCATTTTCTGACAGGAACACCGGGGAGCTGTTTTTT. The complete variable domain, with remaining parts taken from reference TRBV18 and TRBJ2-2, reads NAGVMQNPRHLVRRRGQEARLRCSPMKGHSHVYWYRQLPEEGLKFMVYLQKENIIDESGMPKERFSAEFPKEGPSILRIQQVVRGDSAAYFCASSPFSDRNTGELFFGEGSRLTVL.

This chain joins TRBV5-1 and TRBJ2-7; D gene unclear. This CDR3 has 12 residues. Germline values: CDR1 SGHRS, CDR2 YFSETQ. V lost 5 bases, J lost 3 bases, and 9 bases lay in between. The CDR3 nucleotides read TGCGCCAGCAGGCAGGTAGACTACGAGCAGTACTTC. Translating gives CASRQVDYEQYF.

This chain connects TRBV9 to TRBJ2-1; D is perhaps TRBD1 (5 bases). The V gene lost 4 bases and the J gene lost 3 bases, with 8 bases spanning the gap. The CDR3 runs to 13 residues. CDR1 SGDLS and CDR2 YYNGEE come from the germline V gene. CDR3 sequence: CASSPTVYNEQFF. DNA of the CDR3: TGTGCCAGCAGCCCGACAGTCTACAATGAGCAGTTCTTC.

Concerning this clone itself: The CDR3 end shows no conserved phenylalanine or tryptophan, and so a read error is likely. The DNA is left out, because the CDR3 cannot be placed on it with certainty; the CDR3 is given as TCRdb lists it. This chain uses TRBV5-8 with TRBJ1-1; TRBD1, as called in the table, went unchecked against the DNA. The CDR3 has 12 amino acids, counting both end residues. The germline V gene encodes CDR1 SGHTS and CDR2 YDEGEE. The CDR3 is CASSFTPLDRGV.

V usage is TRBV27 and J usage is TRBJ2-7, with TRBD1 matching over 10 bases. The CDR3 runs to 15 residues. The junction had 5 bases not matched to a gene; V was cut back by 5 bases and J by 1 base. Germline CDR1 MNHEY, CDR2 SMNVEV (reference sequence). CDR3 sequence: CASSIGTGESYEQYF. The CDR3 coding sequence is TGTGCCAGCAGTATAGGGACAGGGGAGTCCTACGAGCAGTACTTC.

The chain recombines TRBV5-1 with TRBJ2-7; 8 bases align to TRBD1. CDR1 and CDR2 from the germline V gene are SGHRS and YFSETQ. CDR3 size: 13 residues. J lost 3 bases, V lost 2 bases, and 1 base had no gene match. CDR3 sequence: CASSLDRGYEQYF. Here the CDR3 DNA reads TGCGCCAGCAGCTTAGACAGGGGCTACGAGCAGTACTTC.

This sequence joins TRBV28 and TRBJ1-6; tentatively, D is TRBD1 (5 bases). This CDR3 spans 16 amino acids. Trimming stripped 3 bases from V and 3 bases from J, with 12 bases between. Germline assignment: CDR1 MDHEN and CDR2 SYDVKM. CDR3 nucleotides: TGTGCCAGCAGTTTCCCTCCGGACAACTATAATTCACCCCTCCACTTT. It encodes CASSFPPDNYNSPLHF.

V and J are TRBV24-1 and TRBJ2-3; 9 bases match TRBD1. Trimming took 3 bases from V and 3 from J; bases not matched to a gene: 9. The CDR3 has 17 residues. Germline CDR1 and CDR2: KGHDR and SFDVKD. For the CDR3, the DNA is TGTGCCACCAGTGATCTGGGACAGGGCCTAGCAACAGATACGCAGTATTTT. It encodes CATSDLGQGLATDTQYF.

The chain couples TRBV3-1 (or the pseudogene TRBV3-2) to TRBJ2-7; a weak D match, TRBD2 (6 bases). V was shortened by 4 bases and J by 0 bases, with 19 bases between the two germline ends. This CDR3 spans 17 amino acids. Per germline, CDR1 LGHDT and CDR2 YNNKEL (reference sequence). The CDR3 region has the DNA TGTGCCAGCAGCCCCCGTTTACGCGGGGAAGCCTCCTACGAGCAGTACTTC. Amino acids: CASSPRLRGEASYEQYF.

This clone showed up just a few times. This rearrangement joins TRBV27 to TRBJ1-1; no reliable D call. From germline, CDR1 is MNHEY and CDR2 SMNVEV (reference sequence). This CDR3 region has 16 residues. Deletions cut 6 bases from V and 3 bases from J, with 20 bases between. The CDR3 DNA follows: TGTGCCAGCAGCCTGATTGTGGACTCAGGACACACTGAAGCTTTCTTT. Its protein product is CASSLIVDSGHTEAFF.

The chain recombines TRBV7-9 with TRBJ1-1; unclear D gene. The CDR3 is made up of 11 amino acids. The germline V gene encodes CDR1 SEHNR and CDR2 FQNEAQ (reference sequence). V was shortened by 5 bases and J by 11 bases, with 12 bases between the two germline ends. CDR3 DNA sequence: TGTGCCAGCAGCCCCTCGGGGATGGCTTTCTTT. It yields the protein CASSPSGMAFF. The full variable domain, in which reference TRBV7-9 and TRBJ1-1 provide the parts outside the CDR3, is DTGVSQNPRHKITKRGQNVTFRCDPISEHNRLYWYRQTLGQGPEFLTYFQNEAQLEKSRLLSDRFSAERPKGSFSTLEIQRTEQGDSAMYLCASSPSGMAFFGQGTRLTVV.

Concerning this clone: An end of the junction does not agree with germline; a read error may underlie this. The chain links TRBV2 to TRBJ2-7, with TRBD1 as a possible D gene (6 bases). CDR1 is SNHLY and CDR2 is FYNNEI in the germline V gene. CDR3 length: 10 residues. Here the CDR3 reads CARRGTGLHF. The CDR3, as DNA: TGTGCCAGGAGGGGAACAGGGTTGCACTTC.